A selection of T cell receptor beta chains follows, all from one sample in a study. MiXCR was run by TCRdb on the 5' RACE reads, yielding one entry per CDR3 protein. The table records over 55,000 distinct CDR3 sequences, around 28% of them present only once. Source material: tumor-infiltrating memory CD4+ T cells sorted from the breast tumor. These TCRs come from a female donor with breast cancer. The conserved cysteine and the conserved F or W are not part of the CDR3 here. Each record gives: CDR3 protein, J gene, V gene.

cdr3_aa: ATRGDYDNEQF; j_call: TRBJ2-1; v_call: TRBV5-1
cdr3_aa: ASSARGGRNSPLH; j_call: TRBJ1-6; v_call: TRBV6-1
cdr3_aa: ASSLGQDEAF; j_call: TRBJ1-1; v_call: TRBV12-3/TRBV12-4
cdr3_aa: ASSPSPGDTQY; j_call: TRBJ2-3; v_call: TRBV4-1
cdr3_aa: ASGGKAVDYT; j_call: TRBJ1-2; v_call: TRBV7-2
cdr3_aa: ASSLQGGNNSPLH; j_call: TRBJ1-6; v_call: TRBV5-1
cdr3_aa: ASRRGSFNSGANVLT; j_call: TRBJ2-6; v_call: TRBV12-3/TRBV12-4
cdr3_aa: SARVDRVGYGYT; j_call: TRBJ1-2; v_call: TRBV20-1
cdr3_aa: ASSLGGLTNEQF; j_call: TRBJ2-1; v_call: TRBV6-2/TRBV6-3
cdr3_aa: SVGLTGYEQF; j_call: TRBJ2-1; v_call: TRBV20-1
cdr3_aa: ASSLPSRDGYT; j_call: TRBJ1-2; v_call: TRBV7-2
cdr3_aa: ASREVSGGAGYEQF; j_call: TRBJ2-1; v_call: TRBV6-6
cdr3_aa: ASSPRPGSGEQY; j_call: TRBJ2-7; v_call: TRBV7-2
cdr3_aa: ASRQTGGNEQF; j_call: TRBJ2-1; v_call: TRBV11-2
cdr3_aa: ASSLSLNEQF; j_call: TRBJ2-1; v_call: TRBV6-2/TRBV6-3
cdr3_aa: ASSLGVNTQY; j_call: TRBJ2-3; v_call: TRBV5-6
cdr3_aa: ASSVEQGGYNSPLH; j_call: TRBJ1-6; v_call: TRBV11-3
cdr3_aa: ASRRGYQETQY; j_call: TRBJ2-5; v_call: TRBV7-2
cdr3_aa: ASRKPGTATEAF; j_call: TRBJ1-1; v_call: TRBV28
cdr3_aa: ASSEVVDNTGELF; j_call: TRBJ2-2; v_call: TRBV6-1
cdr3_aa: ASSQDLGELGYEQY; j_call: TRBJ2-7; v_call: TRBV4-3
cdr3_aa: ASRQDRGHNEQF; j_call: TRBJ2-1; v_call: TRBV4-2
cdr3_aa: ASSPVRRTSSEETQY; j_call: TRBJ2-5; v_call: TRBV5-4
cdr3_aa: ASSRGSSYNEQF; j_call: TRBJ2-1; v_call: TRBV5-1
cdr3_aa: SAHRQGAGDT; j_call: TRBJ1-2; v_call: TRBV20-1
cdr3_aa: ARLYEQY; j_call: TRBJ2-7; v_call: TRBV5-1
cdr3_aa: ATRRHTEAF; j_call: TRBJ1-1; v_call: TRBV24-1
cdr3_aa: ASSVGAALNTGELF; j_call: TRBJ2-2; v_call: TRBV9
cdr3_aa: ASSGGQDTYEQY; j_call: TRBJ2-7; v_call: TRBV7-8
cdr3_aa: ASSSTGNEQY; j_call: TRBJ2-7; v_call: TRBV7-6
cdr3_aa: ASSLATWGPVSNQPQH; j_call: TRBJ1-5; v_call: TRBV7-3
cdr3_aa: ASSVTGTGNSPLH; j_call: TRBJ1-6; v_call: TRBV9
cdr3_aa: ASSEAGEGEKLF; j_call: TRBJ1-4; v_call: TRBV6-1
cdr3_aa: ASGSGAGNTIY; j_call: TRBJ1-3; v_call: TRBV7-9
cdr3_aa: SATRRDEQF; j_call: TRBJ2-1; v_call: TRBV20-1
cdr3_aa: ASSLDTSTDTQY; j_call: TRBJ2-3; v_call: TRBV5-1
cdr3_aa: ASKPDNSGNTIY; j_call: TRBJ1-3; v_call: TRBV2
cdr3_aa: ASAPFRRASSGANVLT; j_call: TRBJ2-6; v_call: TRBV7-8
cdr3_aa: ASSLRGADEQF; j_call: TRBJ2-1; v_call: TRBV11-1
cdr3_aa: ASSRGTGTNYGYT; j_call: TRBJ1-2; v_call: TRBV4-3
cdr3_aa: ASSRIRDRGLDNEQF; j_call: TRBJ2-1; v_call: TRBV7-6
cdr3_aa: ASSPGQTFGSEQY; j_call: TRBJ2-7; v_call: TRBV5-1
cdr3_aa: ASSFSGNQPQH; j_call: TRBJ1-5; v_call: TRBV5-1
cdr3_aa: SARDPPGGDTQY; j_call: TRBJ2-3; v_call: TRBV20-1
cdr3_aa: ASSSTQSGELF; j_call: TRBJ2-2; v_call: TRBV12-3/TRBV12-4
cdr3_aa: SVGTSRDTQY; j_call: TRBJ2-3; v_call: TRBV29-1
cdr3_aa: ASSPTGDEQPQH; j_call: TRBJ1-5; v_call: TRBV11-2
cdr3_aa: ASSFKARHEQF; j_call: TRBJ2-1; v_call: TRBV7-2
cdr3_aa: SAKTIQGSYGYT; j_call: TRBJ1-2; v_call: TRBV20-1
cdr3_aa: ASSPQAKETQY; j_call: TRBJ2-5; v_call: TRBV11-2